The present T cell receptor (beta chain) was sequenced within a study of T-cell memory formation after mild COVID-19. The CDR3 sequence is 19 residues long. Germline trimming cut 0 bases from V and 2 bases from J; bases unmatched to any gene: 10. CDR1 and CDR2 (germline): LGHDT, YNNKEL (reference sequence). Whole-study findings and limits: Second-wave clones reaching peak frequency on day 37 lacked confirmed SARS-CoV-2 specificity.

TCRdb independently ran MiXCR on the 5' RACE reads; one entry per CDR3 protein. The sample yields hundreds of thousands of distinct CDR3 sequences, about a sixth seen once. A note on this clonotype: What it binds is unknown.

The sample was PBMCs or a T cell subset sorted from them (not recorded which). This chain joins TRBV3-1 and TRBJ2-3, with 11 nucleotides matching TRBD2. The origin of this receptor is an adult woman who had mild COVID-19 (a few samples of this study predate the infection). Cell type and time point are not known. As DNA, the CDR3 is TGTGCCAGCAGCCAAGAGGGACTAGCGGCATACCGCGCCACAGATACGCAGTATTTT. Translated: CASSQEGLAAYRATDTQYF.